The clone carrying this T cell receptor beta chain was counted ten times or more. The antigen is undetermined. The data are from a study of identical twins. A universal primer binding site was introduced by template switching. The final cDNA contained unique molecular identifiers. From the 5' RACE reads, TCRdb called clonotypes with MiXCR, one entry per CDR3 protein. The table has hundreds of thousands of distinct CDR3 sequences, around 6.9% seen once. Study observations and caveats: Among out-of-frame alpha sequences shared by twins, low generation probability occurred in excess. Models underestimated TCR alpha sharing (out-of-frame) in monozygotic twins. Beta out-of-frame twin sharing showed a weaker excess.

The junction had 14 bases not matched to a gene; V was cut back by 2 bases and J by 4 bases. The CDR3 contains 18 residues. Germline values: CDR1 MNHEY, CDR2 SVGAGI. These same records also appear under a second study, on yellow fever vaccine responses in identical twins.

The chain uses TRBV6-5 and TRBJ2-5; TRBD2 aligns across 9 bases. Sequenced: memory (CD45RO+) T cells sorted from blood. The sequence was obtained from a woman aged 18 to 35 in good health. The chain's CDR3 is CASSYVAGEGGGRETQYF. The CDR3 bases are TGTGCCAGCAGTTACGTAGCGGGAGAAGGCGGGGGGCGAGAGACCCAGTACTTC.